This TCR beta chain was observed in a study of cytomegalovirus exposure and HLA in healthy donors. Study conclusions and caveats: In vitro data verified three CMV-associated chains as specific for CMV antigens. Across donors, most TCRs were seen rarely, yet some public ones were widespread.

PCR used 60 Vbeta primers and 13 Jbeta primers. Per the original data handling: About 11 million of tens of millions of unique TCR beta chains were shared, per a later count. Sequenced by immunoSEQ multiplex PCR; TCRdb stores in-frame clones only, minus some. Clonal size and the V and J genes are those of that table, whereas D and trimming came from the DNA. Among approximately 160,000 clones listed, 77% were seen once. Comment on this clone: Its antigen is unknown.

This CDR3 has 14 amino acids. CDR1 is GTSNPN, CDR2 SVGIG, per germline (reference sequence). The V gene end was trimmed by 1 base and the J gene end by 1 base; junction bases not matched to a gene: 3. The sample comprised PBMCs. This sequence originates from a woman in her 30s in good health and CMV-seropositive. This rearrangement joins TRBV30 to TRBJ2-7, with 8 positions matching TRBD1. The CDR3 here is CAWSAGTGSYEQYF. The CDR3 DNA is TGTGCCTGGAGTGCCGGGACAGGTTCCTACGAGCAGTACTTC.